What follows are 17 T cell receptor beta chains derived from one specimen sequenced in a study of Graves' ophthalmopathy and Graves' hyperthyroidism. RNA transcripts provided the template for amplifying TCR beta CDR3 regions. An opening RT-PCR round employed HTBI primers and preceded a second-round multiplex PCR. TCRdb reprocessed the multiplex PCR reads with MiXCR, giving one entry per CDR3 protein. The table lists about 1.2 million distinct CDR3 sequences, about 35% of them singletons. The source material was peripheral blood or thyroid tissue (not recorded which). The receptor source for this set is an adult man with Graves' hyperthyroidism.

At least ten counts were recorded for this clonotype. The chain couples TRBV11-2 to TRBJ1-1; possible D gene TRBD1, 6 bases. In germline, CDR1 is SGHAT, CDR2 FQNNGV. Trimming shortened V by 4 bases and J by 4 bases, and 16 bases separated the two germline ends. The CDR3 contains 15 residues. CDR3 amino acids: CASSSLGARGTEAFF. CDR3 nucleotides: TGTGCCAGCAGCTCATTGGGGGCCAGAGGCACTGAAGCTTTCTTT.

This clonotype was detected only once. The chain couples TRBV7-8 to TRBJ2-7; D is perhaps TRBD1 (6 bases). Trimming stripped 6 bases from V and 2 bases from J, with 20 bases between. Germline lookup yields CDR1 SGHVS and CDR2 FQNEAQ. CDR3 length equals 16 residues. The CDR3 region is CASSYLGRGIPYEQYF. The CDR3 nucleotides are TGTGCCAGCAGTTACTTGGGCAGGGGTATTCCCTACGAGCAGTACTTC.

The chain recombines TRBV10-3 with TRBJ1-1; D possibly corresponds to TRBD1 (6 bases). The CDR3 is made up of 13 amino acids. The germline gives CDR1 ENHRY, CDR2 SYGVKD. Trimming pared 10 bases from V and 4 bases from J, leaving 16 bases between. The DNA for the CDR3 is TGTGCCACTAGAGGGGAAGGGGGCACTGAAGCTTTCTTT. Translating it yields CATRGEGGTEAFF.

The chain recombines TRBV2 with TRBJ1-2, with D possibly TRBD1 on 5 matching bases. Germline CDR1 is SNHLY and CDR2 is FYNNEI. Trimming pared 3 bases from V and 8 bases from J, leaving 13 bases between. The CDR3 runs to 13 residues. The CDR3 DNA is TGTGCCAGCAGTGATTACGGGGGAGGGGGCTACACCTTC. It yields the protein CASSDYGGGGYTF.

DNA of the CDR3: TGTGCCATCAGTGATCAGCAGGGCAGAACTGAAGCTTTCTTT. It translates to CAISDQQGRTEAFF. The rearrangement links TRBV10-3 to TRBJ1-1; tentative D call: TRBD1 (5 bases). The CDR3 contains 14 residues. Trimming cost V 3 bases and J 5 bases, with 13 bases left between them. Germline loops: CDR1 ENHRY, CDR2 SYGVKD.

This clonotype was detected many times. This sequence joins TRBV7-2 and TRBJ2-5; D possibly corresponds to TRBD2 (5 bases). V gave up 5 bases and J gave up 3 bases, with 16 bases separating them. CDR1 and CDR2 (germline): SGHTA, FQGNSA. The CDR3 has 15 residues. The CDR3 DNA sequence: TGTGCCAGCAGCGCCGGCGGGTGGCTCAAAGAGACCCAGTACTTC. As protein: CASSAGGWLKETQYF.

This clonotype has more than one count but fewer than ten. The chain employs TRBV20-1 and TRBJ1-6; possibly TRBD1 for D (5 bases). Germline lookup yields CDR1 DFQATT and CDR2 SNEGSKA (reference sequence). The CDR3 has 20 residues. The germline V and J ends were trimmed by 0 bases and 0 bases, with 21 bases remaining between them. CDR3 DNA: TGCAGTGCTAGAGATGATATTCGCAGGGTTCCCAGCTCCTATAATTCACCCCTCCACTTT. It yields the protein CSARDDIRRVPSSYNSPLHF.

The chain links TRBV19 to TRBJ1-5; D may be TRBD1 (6 bases). The germline V gene encodes CDR1 LNHDA and CDR2 SQIVND (reference sequence). There are 14 residues in the CDR3. V shed 9 bases and J shed 7 bases, with 19 bases lying between them. The CDR3 is CASKSGGAYQPQHF. As DNA, the CDR3 is TGTGCCAGCAAATCGGGGGGGGCATACCAGCCCCAGCATTTT. Looking up the rest from reference TRBV19 and TRBJ1-5 gives the full variable domain: DGGITQSPKYLFRKEGQNVTLSCEQNLNHDAMYWYRQDPGQGLRLIYYSQIVNDFQKGDIAEGYSVSREKKESFPLTVTSAQKNPTAFYLCASKSGGAYQPQHFGDGTRLSIL.

The chain links TRBV7-9 to TRBJ1-6; a possible D gene is TRBD1 (6 bases). The CDR3 extends over 15 amino acids. The germline V and J ends were trimmed by 5 bases and 11 bases, with 19 bases remaining between them. The germline V gene encodes CDR1 SEHNR and CDR2 FQNEAQ (reference sequence). The CDR3 protein is CASSTTGGPGTPLHF. CDR3 DNA sequence: TGTGCCAGCAGCACGACAGGAGGACCGGGGACACCCCTCCACTTT.

This clonotype was observed a few times. The chain recombines TRBV10-3 with TRBJ1-1; D possibly corresponds to TRBD1 (5 bases). V was pared by 4 bases and J by 3 bases, with 15 bases between. Germline lookup yields CDR1 ENHRY and CDR2 SYGVKD. The CDR3 is 15 residues long. The CDR3 region is CAISATTNRHTEAFF. The CDR3 coding sequence is TGTGCCATCAGTGCCACAACGAACAGGCACACTGAAGCTTTCTTT.

The chain has TRBV4-1 and TRBJ2-7; 8 bases map to TRBD1. Germline lookup yields CDR1 MGHRA and CDR2 YSYEKL. CDR3 length: 14 amino acids. Losses at the gene ends were 3 bases for V and 2 bases for J; bases not matched to a gene: 3. CDR3 coding DNA: TGCGCCAGCAGCCAGACACAGGGGGCCTACGAGCAGTACTTC. It yields the protein CASSQTQGAYEQYF.

The gene calls are TRBV2 and TRBJ2-5, with D perhaps being TRBD1 or TRBD2 (5 bases each). Trimming left V 6 bases short and J 1 base short, with 12 bases between. Germline V gene sequence: CDR1 SNHLY, CDR2 FYNNEI. This CDR3 spans 14 amino acids. The CDR3 sequence is CASRRGQVQETQYF. CDR3 DNA sequence: TGTGCCAGCAGGAGGGGTCAGGTCCAAGAGACCCAGTACTTC.

In this sample, this clonotype turned up once. A much larger clone differs from this one at a single base, so this may be a read error. The rearrangement uses TRBV9 and TRBJ2-5; 8 bases map to TRBD2. CDR3 length equals 16 residues. The germline V gene has CDR1 SGDLS and CDR2 YYNGEE. V trimming: 3 bases; J trimming: 4 bases; junction bases outside the gene matches: 11. The CDR3 sequence: CASSAGGTSWGETQYF. The CDR3 nucleotides are TGTGCCAGCAGCGCAGGAGGGACTAGTTGGGGAGAGACCCAGTACTTC.

This clonotype has at least ten counts. V is TRBV10-3 and J is TRBJ1-2; 8 bases match TRBD1. The CDR3 consists of 16 residues. The germline V gene encodes CDR1 ENHRY and CDR2 SYGVKD. J gave up 7 bases and V 0 bases, and 10 bases lay outside the gene matches. This chain's CDR3 is CAISESTSGGLPGYTF. The CDR3 region has the DNA TGTGCCATCAGTGAGTCGACATCAGGGGGCCTTCCTGGCTACACCTTC.

Concerning this clonotype itself: Because it lacks the conserved phenylalanine or tryptophan at the end, this CDR3 is likely a read error. No DNA is shown, since the ends of the CDR3 on it are uncertain; the CDR3 is the one TCRdb lists. The CDR3 sequence is CATSREANYGYTFGS. The chain is built from TRBV15 and TRBJ2-5. The germline gives CDR1 LNHNV, CDR2 YYDKDF (reference sequence). The CDR3 region is 15 residues in length, termini included.

Points on this clonotype: With a much larger clone just one base away, this may be a read error. The rearrangement joins TRBV5-1 to TRBJ2-7, with 7 bases identical to TRBD1. Per the germline V gene, CDR1 is SGHRS and CDR2 is YFSETQ. The CDR3 consists of 11 residues. CDR3 region: CASSPDRERYF. For the CDR3, the DNA is TGCGCCAGCAGCCCTGACAGGGAGCGGTACTTC.

This clonotype has ten or more counts. J is TRBJ1-4 and V is TRBV29-1; the D gene is possibly TRBD1 (5 bases). Per germline, CDR1 SQVTM and CDR2 ANQGSEA. The CDR3 is 15 residues long. V was cut by 6 bases and J by 5 bases, with 19 bases left in between. The CDR3 is CSVAGRSGWNEKLFF. The DNA of the CDR3 is TGCAGCGTCGCCGGACGGTCAGGGTGGAATGAAAAACTGTTTTTT.